This T cell receptor beta chain derives from a study of early T cells in non-severe SARS-CoV-2 infection. Points from the study as a whole: Using VDJdb, the matching emphasized anti-spike CD8 responses while missing private and CD4 specificities.

The protocol attached unique molecular identifiers to individual cDNA molecules. Each CDR3 protein is one row after TCRdb ran MiXCR on the 5' RACE reads. The sample lists 70,000 or so distinct CDR3 sequences, roughly 4.9% seen once, with 3.5% to 4% in the top ten. The CDR3 contains 14 residues. The V gene end was trimmed by 7 bases and the J gene end by 0 bases; junction bases not matched to a gene: 5. The germline gives CDR1 SQVTM, CDR2 ANQGSEA. This clonotype occurred a few times. What it binds is not known. This receptor was obtained from an adult who was a healthcare worker with PCR-confirmed SARS-CoV-2 infection or an uninfected control (not recorded which). The donor label of this sample is uncertain. The J gene is TRBJ2-2, the V gene TRBV29-1; 7 bases agree with TRBD2. Sequencing was performed on whole blood, taken at baseline. The CDR3 sequence is CSGSTSSNTGELFF. The DNA for the CDR3 is TGCAGCGGGTCGACTAGCTCGAACACCGGGGAGCTGTTTTTT.